What follows describes a single TCR beta chain. No antigen is known for it. No base quality values were provided; no much bigger clone lies one nucleotide off. Other DNA sequences in this sample translate to the same CDR3. Patients with autoimmune disease history or receiving systemic immunosuppression were excluded from the trial. Peripheral blood for TCR sequencing was drawn from every dose cohort at baseline, at cycle 4 day 1 and at cycle 7 day 1. Samples were obtained from an open-label, multicenter, first-in-human phase I dose-escalation trial of ivuxolimab. The trial enrolled adults with locally advanced or metastatic head and neck squamous cell, hepatocellular, melanoma or renal cell carcinoma. CD4+ and CD8+ T cells were sorted separately from peripheral blood before TCR sequencing. The entry originates in a study of OX40 agonist ivuxolimab in advanced cancers. About the study as a whole: The costimulatory receptor OX40 (CD134) was targeted by ivuxolimab, a fully human IgG2 agonistic monoclonal antibody. Peripheral TCRbeta sequencing aimed to test whether ivuxolimab altered TCR sequence diversity and caused clonal T-cell expansion. The paper covers the monotherapy dose-escalation part of the phase I ivuxolimab trial, which included N ≈ 57 patients. Prior anti-PD-1, anti-PD-L1 or anti-CTLA-4 therapy was permitted, and checkpoint inhibitors had been received by 40% to 50% of dose-escalation patients. In the dose-escalation cohort, around four fifths of patients were male, and the mean age was around 65 years with a range of roughly 20 to 79. Of the approximately 54 dose-escalation patients, hepatocellular carcinoma was present in about 19, melanoma in roughly 15, renal cell carcinoma in 9 and head and neck cancer in 9. Partial responses occurred in three dose-escalation patients: two with cutaneous melanoma and one with hepatocellular carcinoma. Intravenous ivuxolimab was administered to patients every 2 weeks at six dose levels: 0.01, 0.1, 0.3, 1.5, 3 and 10 mg/kg.

Paper-wide results and their limitations: Clonal expansion of both CD4+ and CD8+ blood T cells was observed from baseline to week 6 at doses 0.1 to 3.0 mg/kg. Low levels of normalized T-cell clonal expansion were also seen in some patients who did not respond. In the 0.1-3.0 mg/kg groups, partial responders were among the patients with the lowest normalized peripheral clonal expansion, particularly in CD8+ T cells. After ivuxolimab, more expanded clones were found on average in CD8+ T cells than in CD4+ T cells. Antigen specificity was not determined for the clonally expanded peripheral T cells.

Genomic DNA was isolated from the sorted cells so that the TCRbeta CDR3 region could be sequenced. The immunoSEQ Assay was used for sequencing of TCRbeta CDR3 regions. Here the immuneACCESS table is served through TCRdb, limited to in-frame sequences with V and J called. Missing clones are a known gap in these copies; in checked studies unresolved V genes cover under half, and the rest lacks a known reason. The sample table contains about 51,000 clones; only one count was recorded for roughly 84% of them. 2.5% to 3.5% of the sample comes from the top ten. As encoded in the germline V gene (reference sequence), CDR1 is LNHDA while CDR2 is SQIVND. Trimming removed 8 bases from V and 0 bases from J, leaving 16 bases between the germline ends. From its cysteine to its phenylalanine, the CDR3 spans 15 amino acids. Only the CDR3 region is kept as DNA, spanning 45 bases read in frame from base 1.

The rearrangement combines TRBV19 with TRBJ1-1; D gene: possibly TRBD1, on 5 matching bases. This TCR came from an adult with an advanced solid tumor such as melanoma, head and neck, liver or kidney cancer. The sample here was CD4+ or CD8+ T cells sorted from blood, taken in a trial of the OX40 agonist ivuxolimab. This receptor has the CDR3 CASVRGAGLNTEAFF. The DNA sequence is given as TGTGCCAGTGTCAGAGGGGCAGGGTTGAACACTGAAGCTTTCTTT.